This T cell receptor (beta chain) came from a study of early T cells in non-severe SARS-CoV-2 infection. Across the whole study: Sequencing of bulk RNA from unsorted whole blood was done, without chain pairing.

CDR3 size: 13 residues. From germline, CDR1 is SQVTM and CDR2 ANQGSEA. V dropped 4 bases and J dropped 4; count of bases not matched to a gene: 3. This clonotype was seen a handful of times. Separate cDNA molecules each had unique molecular identifiers attached to them. TCRdb reanalysed the 5' RACE reads using MiXCR and keeps one entry per CDR3 protein. In the table there are under 25,000 distinct CDR3 sequences, under 5.5% of which are singletons. The chain joins TRBV29-1 to TRBJ2-1; 8 bases match TRBD2. This TCR came from an adult who was a healthcare worker with PCR-confirmed SARS-CoV-2 infection or an uninfected control (not recorded which). The sample consisted of whole blood. Here the CDR3 reads CSVGAGAYNEQFF. CDR3 in DNA: TGCAGCGTTGGAGCGGGGGCATACAATGAGCAGTTCTTC.